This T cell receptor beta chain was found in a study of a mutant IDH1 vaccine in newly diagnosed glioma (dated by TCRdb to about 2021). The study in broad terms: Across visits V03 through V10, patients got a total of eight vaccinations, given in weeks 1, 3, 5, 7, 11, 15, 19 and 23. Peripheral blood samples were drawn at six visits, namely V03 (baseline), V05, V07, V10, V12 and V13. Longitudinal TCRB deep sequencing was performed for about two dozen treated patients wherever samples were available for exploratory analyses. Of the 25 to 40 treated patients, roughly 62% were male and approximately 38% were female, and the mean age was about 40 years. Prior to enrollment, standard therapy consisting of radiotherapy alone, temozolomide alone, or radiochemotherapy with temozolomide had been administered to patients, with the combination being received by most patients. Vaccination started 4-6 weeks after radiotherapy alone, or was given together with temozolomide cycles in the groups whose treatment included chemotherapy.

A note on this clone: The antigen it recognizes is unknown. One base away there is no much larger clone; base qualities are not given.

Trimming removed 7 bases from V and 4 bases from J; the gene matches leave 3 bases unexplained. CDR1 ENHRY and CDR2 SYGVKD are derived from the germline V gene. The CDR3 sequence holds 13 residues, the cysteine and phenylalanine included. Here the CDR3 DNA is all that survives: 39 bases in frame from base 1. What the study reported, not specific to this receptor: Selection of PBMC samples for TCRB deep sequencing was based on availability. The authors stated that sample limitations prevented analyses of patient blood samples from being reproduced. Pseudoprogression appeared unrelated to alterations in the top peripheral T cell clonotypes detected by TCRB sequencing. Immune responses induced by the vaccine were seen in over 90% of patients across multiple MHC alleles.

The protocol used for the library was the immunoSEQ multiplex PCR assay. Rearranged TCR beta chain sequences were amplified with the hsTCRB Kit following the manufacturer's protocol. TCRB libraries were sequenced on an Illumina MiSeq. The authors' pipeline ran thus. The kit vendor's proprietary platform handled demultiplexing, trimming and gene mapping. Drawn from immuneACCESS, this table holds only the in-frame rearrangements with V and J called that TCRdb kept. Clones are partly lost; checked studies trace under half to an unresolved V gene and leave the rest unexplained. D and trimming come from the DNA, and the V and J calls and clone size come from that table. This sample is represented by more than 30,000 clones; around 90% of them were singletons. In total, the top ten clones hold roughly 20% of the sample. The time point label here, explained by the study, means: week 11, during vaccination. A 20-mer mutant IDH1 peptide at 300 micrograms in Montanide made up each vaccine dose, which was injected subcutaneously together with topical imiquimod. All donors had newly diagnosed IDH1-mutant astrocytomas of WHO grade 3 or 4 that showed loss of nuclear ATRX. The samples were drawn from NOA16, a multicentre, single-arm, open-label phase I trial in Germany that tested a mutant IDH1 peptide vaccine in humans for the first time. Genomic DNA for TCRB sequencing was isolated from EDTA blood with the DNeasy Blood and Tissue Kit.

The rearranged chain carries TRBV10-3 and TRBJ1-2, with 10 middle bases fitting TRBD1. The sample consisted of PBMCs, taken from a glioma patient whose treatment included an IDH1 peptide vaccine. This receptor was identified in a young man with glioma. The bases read TGTGCCATCACCGGACAGGGGGGCTATGGCTACACCTTC. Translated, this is CAITGQGGYGYTF.